These T cell receptor beta chains were read from a single sample in a study of CD8+CD57+ T cells in acquired aplastic anemia. From the reads, TCRdb called clonotypes with MiXCR, one entry per CDR3 protein. The data hold about 160,000 distinct CDR3 sequences, with 35% to 55% observed a single time. The sample taken for sequencing was sorted CD4+, CD8+, or CD8+CD57+ T cells (not recorded which) from PBMCs. The receptors come from a human donor in good health. Each CDR3 is given with its conserved first and last residue. Fields, in order: V gene, D gene, clone size, J gene, CDR3 DNA, CDR3 protein. A D gene is named only where the DNA matches it firmly. Part of the rows lack a size; the others show once, few, many or a class for expanded clones.

V gene: TRBV19
D gene: -
clone size: -
J gene: TRBJ2-7
CDR3 DNA: TGTGCCAGTATGGAGTTTGAGGGGAGGGAGCAGTACTTC
CDR3 protein: CASMEFEGREQYF

V gene: TRBV19
D gene: -
clone size: -
J gene: TRBJ1-1
CDR3 DNA: TGTGCCAGTAGTATCGTTGCCACGATAATGAACACTGAAGCTTTCTTT
CDR3 protein: CASSIVATIMNTEAFF

V gene: TRBV10-2
D gene: -
clone size: -
J gene: TRBJ2-7
CDR3 DNA: TGCGCCAGCAAAGACAGTCCCTACGAGCAGTACTTC
CDR3 protein: CASKDSPYEQYF

V gene: TRBV15
D gene: -
clone size: few
J gene: TRBJ2-1
CDR3 DNA: TGTGCCACCAGCCTAGGCCGGGACGGAAACAATGAGCAGTTCTTC
CDR3 protein: CATSLGRDGNNEQFF

V gene: TRBV29-1
D gene: TRBD1
clone size: -
J gene: TRBJ2-7
CDR3 DNA: TGCAGCGTTGAAGCAGGACAGGGTAGTTACGAGCAGTACTTC
CDR3 protein: CSVEAGQGSYEQYF

V gene: TRBV30
D gene: TRBD1
clone size: many
J gene: TRBJ2-7
CDR3 DNA: TGTGCCTGGAGCGGCATGGGACAGGGAAACGAGCAGTACTTC
CDR3 protein: CAWSGMGQGNEQYF

V gene: TRBV7-8
D gene: -
clone size: many
J gene: TRBJ1-3
CDR3 DNA: TGTGCCAGCAGCTTAGCGCGCGTCAGCTCTGGAAACACCATATATTTT
CDR3 protein: CASSLARVSSGNTIYF

V gene: TRBV5-5
D gene: TRBD1
clone size: -
J gene: TRBJ2-7
CDR3 DNA: TGTGCCAGCAGCCTCCAGGGGGAATACTACAAGCAGTACTTC
CDR3 protein: CASSLQGEYYKQYF

V gene: TRBV6-1
D gene: -
clone size: many
J gene: TRBJ1-1
CDR3 DNA: TGTGCCAGCAGCCTGACGATGGCAGGGCCCAGAGGCACTGAAGCTTTCTTT
CDR3 protein: CASSLTMAGPRGTEAFF

V gene: TRBV25-1
D gene: -
clone size: -
J gene: TRBJ2-3
CDR3 DNA: TGTGCCAGCAGTCAGACCCGATTAAAAGGGGCAGATACGCAGTATTTT
CDR3 protein: CASSQTRLKGADTQYF

V gene: TRBV7-2
D gene: -
clone size: many
J gene: TRBJ2-3
CDR3 DNA: TGTGCCAGCAGCCGACTGGGTGCAGATACGCAGTATTTT
CDR3 protein: CASSRLGADTQYF

V gene: TRBV19
D gene: -
clone size: -
J gene: TRBJ2-6
CDR3 DNA: TGTGCCAGTACCATCCTGGGCCGCTCTGGGGCCAACGTCCTGACTTTC
CDR3 protein: CASTILGRSGANVLTF

V gene: TRBV7-3
D gene: -
clone size: many
J gene: TRBJ2-3
CDR3 DNA: TGTGCCAGCAGCTTAACGCGGGCAGATACGCAGTATTTT
CDR3 protein: CASSLTRADTQYF

V gene: TRBV24-1
D gene: -
clone size: few
J gene: TRBJ2-3
CDR3 DNA: TGTGCCACCAGTGGAGGGCATTCCACAGATACGCAGTATTTT
CDR3 protein: CATSGGHSTDTQYF

V gene: TRBV25-1
D gene: -
clone size: -
J gene: TRBJ2-3
CDR3 DNA: TGTGCCAGCAGTGCCCAGCCAAGACGCCGGCCAGATACGCAGTATTTT
CDR3 protein: CASSAQPRRRPDTQYF

V gene: TRBV10-2
D gene: -
clone size: -
J gene: TRBJ2-3
CDR3 DNA: TGCGCCAGCAGTTGGGTTAACACAGATACGCAGTATTTT
CDR3 protein: CASSWVNTDTQYF

V gene: TRBV6-1
D gene: -
clone size: many
J gene: TRBJ1-5
CDR3 DNA: TGTGCCGGTCGTAGGGCGGGCAATCAGCCCCAGCATTTT
CDR3 protein: CAGRRAGNQPQHF

V gene: TRBV20-1
D gene: -
clone size: many
J gene: TRBJ2-7
CDR3 DNA: TGCAGTGCCGCAAACGGGCGGTGGCCCCACGAGCAGTACTTC
CDR3 protein: CSAANGRWPHEQYF

V gene: TRBV19
D gene: -
clone size: -
J gene: TRBJ1-5
CDR3 DNA: TGTGCCAGTAGTCCTGGGGGTTACAATCAGCCCCAGCATTTT
CDR3 protein: CASSPGGYNQPQHF

V gene: TRBV20-1
D gene: -
clone size: -
J gene: TRBJ2-7
CDR3 DNA: TGCAGTGCTAGAACGGGGGAACGAAAAGAGCAGTACTTC
CDR3 protein: CSARTGERKEQYF

V gene: TRBV24-1
D gene: TRBD2
clone size: -
J gene: TRBJ2-3
CDR3 DNA: TGTGCCACCAGTGCCGGGACTACACTCACAGATACGCAGTATTTT
CDR3 protein: CATSAGTTLTDTQYF

V gene: TRBV29-1
D gene: -
clone size: -
J gene: TRBJ2-1
CDR3 DNA: TGCAGCGTCGAGGGCGGCTGGGCCTACAATGAGCAGTTCTTC
CDR3 protein: CSVEGGWAYNEQFF

V gene: TRBV19
D gene: TRBD2
clone size: many
J gene: TRBJ2-2
CDR3 DNA: TGTGCCACCGCGGGAGTCGCGGGGACCGGGGAGCTGTTTTTT
CDR3 protein: CATAGVAGTGELFF

V gene: TRBV19
D gene: -
clone size: -
J gene: TRBJ1-2
CDR3 DNA: TGTGCCAGTAGTCGGACAGATACCTATGGCTACACCTTC
CDR3 protein: CASSRTDTYGYTF

V gene: TRBV5-1
D gene: TRBD1
clone size: many
J gene: TRBJ2-2
CDR3 DNA: TGCGCCAGCGGACAGGGGACGAACACCGGGGAGCTGTTTTTT
CDR3 protein: CASGQGTNTGELFF

V gene: TRBV7-2
D gene: -
clone size: many
J gene: TRBJ2-1
CDR3 DNA: TGTGCCAGCAGCCACTTTGCGGGGAATCCCCCCAATGAGCAGTTCTTC
CDR3 protein: CASSHFAGNPPNEQFF

V gene: TRBV5-1
D gene: TRBD2
clone size: many
J gene: TRBJ2-1
CDR3 DNA: TGCGCCAGCAGCTTGGGGGGGACTAGCGGGGATAATGAGCAGTTCTTC
CDR3 protein: CASSLGGTSGDNEQFF

V gene: TRBV11-1
D gene: -
clone size: many
J gene: TRBJ2-2
CDR3 DNA: TGTGCCAGCAGCCTGAGAGGGGCCACGATCACCGGGGAGCTGTTTTTT
CDR3 protein: CASSLRGATITGELFF

V gene: TRBV24-1
D gene: -
clone size: -
J gene: TRBJ2-2
CDR3 DNA: TGTGCCACCAGTGTGGCTAGGGGGAGCGGGGAGCTGTTTTTT
CDR3 protein: CATSVARGSGELFF

V gene: TRBV28
D gene: -
clone size: -
J gene: TRBJ2-2
CDR3 DNA: TGTGCCAGCGGTCTGCCGGAAGCCACCGGGGAGCTGTTTTTT
CDR3 protein: CASGLPEATGELFF

V gene: TRBV2
D gene: -
clone size: many
J gene: TRBJ1-1
CDR3 DNA: TGTGCCAGCAGTGTCAGGGGCGCTGAAGCTTTCTTT
CDR3 protein: CASSVRGAEAFF

V gene: TRBV10-3
D gene: TRBD2
clone size: many
J gene: TRBJ2-1
CDR3 DNA: TGTGCCATCACCCCCCGGACTAGCGGAAAAGTGAGCTCCTACAATGAGCAGTTCTTC
CDR3 protein: CAITPRTSGKVSSYNEQFF

V gene: TRBV12-3/TRBV12-4
D gene: -
clone size: once
J gene: TRBJ2-7
CDR3 DNA: TGTGCCAGCAGGAGCGGCCGCCAGGGGAACGAGCAGTACTTC
CDR3 protein: CASRSGRQGNEQYF

V gene: TRBV15
D gene: -
clone size: -
J gene: TRBJ2-7
CDR3 DNA: TGTGCCACCAGCAGAGGAACAGACTACGAGCAGTACTTC
CDR3 protein: CATSRGTDYEQYF

V gene: TRBV19
D gene: -
clone size: -
J gene: TRBJ1-6
CDR3 DNA: TGTGCCGGGGGGGGTGAGGGATCCTCACCCCTCCACTTT
CDR3 protein: CAGGGEGSSPLHF

V gene: TRBV12-3/TRBV12-4
D gene: -
clone size: many
J gene: TRBJ1-1
CDR3 DNA: TGTGCCAGCAGTTTGAGAGGGCTCACTGAAGCTTTCTTT
CDR3 protein: CASSLRGLTEAFF

V gene: TRBV11-2
D gene: TRBD2
clone size: -
J gene: TRBJ2-1
CDR3 DNA: TGTGCCAGCAGCCCACTAGCGGGAGCCCGCAATGAGCAGTTCTTC
CDR3 protein: CASSPLAGARNEQFF

V gene: TRBV13
D gene: -
clone size: many
J gene: TRBJ2-3
CDR3 DNA: TGTGCCAGCAGCTTAAGGAGGACTAGCACAGATACGCAGTATTTT
CDR3 protein: CASSLRRTSTDTQYF

V gene: TRBV30
D gene: -
clone size: many
J gene: TRBJ1-5
CDR3 DNA: TGTGCCTGGAGCAGGGGTGATGCTCAGCCCCAGCATTTT
CDR3 protein: CAWSRGDAQPQHF

V gene: TRBV5-1
D gene: -
clone size: many
J gene: TRBJ1-1
CDR3 DNA: TGCGCCAGCAGCACCACACCCGGAGGGGTTGAAGCTTTCTTT
CDR3 protein: CASSTTPGGVEAFF

V gene: TRBV27
D gene: TRBD1
clone size: few
J gene: TRBJ2-1
CDR3 DNA: TGTGCCAGCAGCTCACCCGGGACAGGGACCTACAATGAGCAGTTCTTC
CDR3 protein: CASSSPGTGTYNEQFF

V gene: TRBV10-1
D gene: TRBD1
clone size: -
J gene: TRBJ2-7
CDR3 DNA: TGCGCCAGGTTCGGGACAGGGAACTACGAGCAGTACTTC
CDR3 protein: CARFGTGNYEQYF

V gene: TRBV7-9
D gene: -
clone size: -
J gene: TRBJ1-1
CDR3 DNA: TGTGCCAGCAGCTTAGCCTTGACGGGGACTGAAGCTTTCTTT
CDR3 protein: CASSLALTGTEAFF

V gene: TRBV2
D gene: -
clone size: -
J gene: TRBJ2-3
CDR3 DNA: TGTGCCAGCAGGGGGGGGGGTTCCGGGACAGACAAGGATACGCAGTATTTT
CDR3 protein: CASRGGGSGTDKDTQYF